Listed below are T cell receptor beta chains from one sample, sequenced in a study of T cells after posttransplantation cyclophosphamide. Sequencing used immunoSEQ multiplex PCR; TCRdb keeps in-frame clones, though not all of them. The table includes 9,500 to 15,000 clones, approximately 82% detected once. This specimen was PBMCs, taken about 350 days after allogeneic stem cell transplant with calcineurin inhibitor and methotrexate. These receptors originate from a male patient aged 30 to 40 who received an allogeneic stem cell transplant from an unrelated donor, was CMV-positive, and had acute GVHD only. Some T cells may be provided by the graft donor. The conserved cysteine and the conserved F or W are not part of the CDR3 here. Fields, in order: V gene, J gene, clone size, CDR3 protein. Clone size is not always given. Where it is, it says once, few, many or a class for expanded clones.

>TRBV5-1|TRBJ1-1|few
ASSHDSDTNTEAF
>TRBV30|TRBJ1-5|NA
AWSRYENQPQH
>TRBV29-1|TRBJ1-2|NA
SVDVDGYT
>TRBV2|TRBJ1-2|NA
ASSEEGGYT
>TRBV6-1|TRBJ2-7|NA
ASREGAGWEY
>TRBV30|TRBJ2-1|NA
AWSITSGRQF
>TRBV9|TRBJ2-1|NA
ASSPGTSGTSSYNEQF
>TRBV11-3|TRBJ1-1|NA
ASSLTDTNTEAF
>TRBV5-4|TRBJ2-7|NA
ASSLGGGAWYEQY
>TRBV6-1|TRBJ2-1|NA
ASGLAVYNEQF
>TRBV21-1|TRBJ2-5|few
ASSMRDRSETQY
>TRBV4-3|TRBJ1-6|NA
ASSQRDGSSYNSPLH
>TRBV6-5|TRBJ2-7|NA
ASTPGTGNYEQY
>TRBV9|TRBJ2-1|once
ASTLAGGCCEQF
>TRBV9|TRBJ1-1|once
ASSVGRASTEAF
>TRBV18|TRBJ2-1|NA
ASSLGQASQNEQF
>TRBV7-3|TRBJ2-3|NA
ASSLNGGSGDTQY
>TRBV15|TRBJ1-5|NA
ATSRESSTASGNQPQH
>TRBV6-1|TRBJ1-2|NA
ASSDGTGGYYGYT
>TRBV29-1|TRBJ1-3|NA
SVLAPGNTIY
>TRBV7-2|TRBJ1-1|NA
ASSRLWGGTEAF
>TRBV7-6|TRBJ2-7|NA
ASTPLAGGEQY
>TRBV7-2|TRBJ2-7|NA
ASSHGQGVSYEQY
>TRBV7-2|TRBJ1-1|NA
ASSLAQKNTEAF
>TRBV9|TRBJ1-2|NA
ASSPGTGGYGYT
>TRBV4-2|TRBJ2-7|few
ASSQGLGAYEQY
>TRBV10-3|TRBJ1-5|few
AISDQQGNQPQH
>TRBV5-1|TRBJ2-7|NA
ASREGAGVGEQY
>TRBV11-2|TRBJ1-3|NA
ASSRGDRERNTIY
>TRBV7-2|TRBJ2-7|once
ASRSGLAGGEQY
>TRBV9|TRBJ1-1|NA
ASSGDLGTGNTEAF
>TRBV9|TRBJ2-1|NA
ASSPGLAGGWNEQF
>TRBV6-6|TRBJ1-2|few
ASSGASGYGYT
>TRBV9|TRBJ2-7|NA
ASSVGNPYEQY
>TRBV19|TRBJ1-5|few
ATQGRGINQPQH
>TRBV27|TRBJ1-6|NA
ASSLIAQGNSPLH
>TRBV27|TRBJ2-5|NA
ASSFLSVSGRSSRETQY
>TRBV19|TRBJ2-3|few
ASSIGSGVPTDTQY
>TRBV7-2|TRBJ2-7|NA
ASSSNLPNGEQY
>TRBV6-1|TRBJ2-1|NA
ASSEALRGFGQINEQF
>TRBV2|TRBJ2-2|NA
ASKMTDLNTGELF
>TRBV6-5|NA|NA
ASSLTPQAYEQY
>TRBV10-2|TRBJ1-5|NA
ASSESNNQPQH
>TRBV7-9|TRBJ2-1|NA
ASSLPREGTGDYNEQF
>TRBV7-9|TRBJ2-3|NA
ASSLLLAGDFTDTQY
>TRBV6-4|TRBJ1-1|NA
ASSENGGLGTEAF
>TRBV5-4|TRBJ1-1|NA
ASSLDRASTEAF